The entry below gives a single T cell receptor beta chain sequence along with its context. Germline loops: CDR1 KGHSH, CDR2 LQKENI. CDR3 length: 14 residues. V lost 1 base and J 4 bases, leaving 10 bases between the germline ends. The sample comes from a study of blood T cell repertoires in COVID-19. Patients from Seattle were sampled longitudinally, starting during active infection. The authors' processing: The assay estimated nucleated cells by amplifying reference gene primers. Method: immunoSEQ multiplex PCR; TCRdb's copy keeps in-frame clones and lacks some. V, J and clone size were drawn from that table, and D and trimming were deduced from the DNA. Of approximately 200,000 clones listed, around 80% are singletons.

This chain connects TRBV18 to TRBJ1-2, with D uncertain. The receptor was isolated from a woman of 80 years or more with COVID-19, enrolled during active disease. Material for sequencing was peripheral blood. CDR3 protein: CASSPQGDSYGYTF. DNA for the CDR3: TGTGCCAGCTCACCACAGGGAGATAGCTATGGCTACACCTTC.